One and the same sample provided the 18 T cell receptor beta chains below, sequenced in a study of CD8 T cells in Susac syndrome. Reverse transcription of roughly 0.45 to 1 ug RNA used random hexamers. Via MiXCR, TCRdb re-called the immunoSEQ multiplex PCR reads, giving one row per CDR3 protein. The sample has 200,000 to 250,000 distinct CDR3 sequences, 95% seen once. The sequenced material came from CD4+ T cells from PBMCs. These receptors all stem from a human donor with multiple sclerosis.

V usage is TRBV5-1 and J usage is TRBJ2-5; a possible D gene is TRBD1 (6 bases). Trimming shortened V by 4 bases and J by 3 bases, and 13 bases separated the two germline ends. This CDR3 is 14 amino acids long. Germline assignment: CDR1 SGHRS and CDR2 YFSETQ. The CDR3 loop reads CASSPGQPKETQYF. CDR3 sequence (DNA): TGCGCCAGCAGCCCAGGACAGCCAAAAGAGACCCAGTACTTC.

This chain connects TRBV30 to TRBJ2-2; no firm D call. Germline assignment: CDR1 GTSNPN and CDR2 SVGIG (reference sequence). The CDR3 is 12 residues long. The V and J ends lost 2 bases and 6 bases respectively, with 7 bases between them. CDR3 DNA: TGTGCCTGGAGTACCGCCCCCGGGGAGCTGTTTTTT. The encoded protein is CAWSTAPGELFF.

The CDR3 loop reads CASSEWGQGTTGELFF. For the CDR3, the DNA is TGTGCCAGCAGTGAATGGGGTCAGGGGACCACCGGGGAGCTGTTTTTT. The chain combines TRBV25-1 with TRBJ2-2, with a tentative D call TRBD1 (6 bases). The germline V gene has CDR1 MGHDK and CDR2 SYGVNS. V was clipped by 1 base and J by 4 bases, with 13 bases between them. The CDR3 totals 16 residues.

The J gene is TRBJ2-7, the V gene TRBV5-4; the D gene is possibly TRBD1 (5 bases). The germline V gene encodes CDR1 SGHNT and CDR2 YYREEE (reference sequence). The V gene lost 3 bases and the J gene lost 2 bases, with 12 bases spanning the gap. There are 14 residues in the CDR3. CDR3 in amino acids: CASSSERTTYEQYF. The DNA for the CDR3 is TGTGCCAGCAGCTCCGAACGGACAACCTACGAGCAGTACTTC.

The chain couples TRBV20-1 to TRBJ1-1; D uncertain. CDR3 size: 14 residues. Germline CDR1 is DFQATT and CDR2 is SNEGSKA (reference sequence). With 3 bases removed from V and 0 bases from J, the gap between germline ends came to 11 bases. This CDR3 reads CSASYVDMNTEAFF. The CDR3 region has the DNA TGCAGTGCTAGCTACGTCGACATGAACACTGAAGCTTTCTTT.

This chain uses TRBV29-1 with TRBJ2-5; 8 bases are a match to TRBD1. Trimming at V came to 6 bases and at J to 5 bases, leaving 8 bases not matched to a gene. The CDR3 is made up of 13 amino acids. The V gene's germline CDR1 is SQVTM and CDR2 ANQGSEA. This CDR3 is CSVLRTGRETQYF. The CDR3 DNA reads as TGCAGCGTGCTGCGGACAGGGAGGGAGACCCAGTACTTC.

This chain joins TRBV20-1 and TRBJ2-3; D remains ambiguous. The V end lost 1 base, the J end lost 0 bases, and 11 bases lay between the germline ends. The CDR3 is made up of 15 amino acids. The germline CDR1 and CDR2 sequences are DFQATT and SNEGSKA (reference sequence). This CDR3 reads CSARVPRSSTDTQYF. CDR3 nucleotide sequence: TGCAGTGCTAGAGTCCCACGGAGTAGCACAGATACGCAGTATTTT.

The gene calls are TRBV3-1 and TRBJ1-2; D might be TRBD1 (5 bases). The CDR3 covers 15 residues. The ends were cut back, 1 base at V and 8 bases at J, with 17 bases in the middle. Germline lookup yields CDR1 LGHDT and CDR2 YNNKEL (reference sequence). The CDR3 loop reads CASSQGSRAFGGYTF. The CDR3 DNA sequence: TGTGCCAGCAGCCAAGGGTCCAGGGCGTTTGGCGGCTACACCTTC.

The V and J genes are TRBV19 and TRBJ2-6, with D unclear. Germline loops: CDR1 LNHDA, CDR2 SQIVND (reference sequence). The CDR3 is 15 residues long. The V gene lost 0 bases and the J gene lost 1 base, with 4 bases spanning the gap. CDR3 nucleotide sequence: TGTGCCAGTAGTATAGATTTATCTGGGGCCAACGTCCTGACTTTC. It is translated as CASSIDLSGANVLTF.

The V gene is TRBV20-1, the J gene TRBJ2-5; D is possibly TRBD2 (5 bases). V lost 7 bases and J lost 5, with 14 bases in between. The CDR3 has 12 residues. Per germline, CDR1 DFQATT and CDR2 SNEGSKA (reference sequence). The CDR3 region is CSGSREGETQYF. The CDR3 DNA reads TGCAGTGGGAGCCGCGAGGGTGAGACCCAGTACTTC.

The chain couples TRBV12-3 or TRBV12-4 to TRBJ2-2; D remains unclear. The CDR3 is 14 residues long. V lost 3 bases and J lost 3, with 8 bases in between. The CDR3 DNA follows: TGTGCCAGCAGTTTTAGGTGGGACACCGGGGAGCTGTTTTTT. Amino acids: CASSFRWDTGELFF.

The chain links TRBV15 to TRBJ2-7, with D possibly TRBD2 on 5 matching bases. Germline assignment: CDR1 LNHNV and CDR2 YYDKDF (reference sequence). The V end lost 2 bases, the J end lost 4 bases, and 9 bases lay between the germline ends. This CDR3 has 13 residues. The CDR3 DNA is TGTGCCACCAGCAGAATGGGAGCGTACGAGCAGTACTTC. Translating gives CATSRMGAYEQYF.

The chain employs TRBV7-2 and TRBJ2-2; D possibly corresponds to TRBD2 (5 bases). In germline, CDR1 is SGHTA, CDR2 FQGNSA. The CDR3 loop spans 14 amino acids. Between the trimmed V and J ends, which lost 1 base and 7 bases, there was a span of 10 bases. CDR3 sequence (DNA): TGTGCCAGCAGCTTAGTTGAGGGTAGCGGGGAGCTGTTTTTT. Translation: CASSLVEGSGELFF.

This chain connects TRBV7-8 to TRBJ1-6; possibly TRBD1 for D (6 bases). This CDR3 region has 14 residues. The germline V gene encodes CDR1 SGHVS and CDR2 FQNEAQ. V lost 3 bases to trimming and J lost 6 bases, with 9 bases between them. The CDR3 region has the DNA TGTGCCAGCAGCTTTTCGGGGGCTAATTCACCCCTCCACTTT. It yields the protein CASSFSGANSPLHF.

The chain employs TRBV20-1 and TRBJ2-1; D might be TRBD2 (6 bases). V was clipped by 3 bases and J by 5 bases, with 8 bases between them. The CDR3 runs 12 residues. Germline V CDR1 and CDR2: DFQATT, SNEGSKA (reference sequence). In DNA form, the CDR3 reads TGCAGTGCTAGTGGACTACACAATGAGCAGTTCTTC. Its translation is CSASGLHNEQFF.

The chain couples TRBV3-1 to TRBJ1-5, with D hard to call. The CDR3 is 12 amino acids. CDR1 is LGHDT and CDR2 is YNNKEL in the germline V gene (reference sequence). The germline V and J ends were trimmed by 1 base and 9 bases, with 7 bases remaining between them. In nucleotides, the CDR3 is TGTGCCAGCAGCCAAGGGGTCCGGCCCCAGCATTTT. This encodes CASSQGVRPQHF.

This chain joins TRBV12-3 or TRBV12-4 and TRBJ1-1, with D perhaps matching TRBD1 (5 bases). The CDR3 spans 15 residues. The germline V and J ends were trimmed by 4 bases and 3 bases, with 15 bases remaining between them. The CDR3 DNA follows: TGTGCCAGCAGTTATGGGCCGGGGGTGGACACTGAAGCTTTCTTT. Protein product: CASSYGPGVDTEAFF.

The chain recombines TRBV2 with TRBJ1-5; D is ambiguous. From germline, CDR1 is SNHLY and CDR2 FYNNEI. The CDR3 consists of 13 residues. V lost 6 bases, J lost 7 bases, and 13 bases lay in between. The CDR3 nucleotides read TGTGCCAGCAGAAGTTTGGTGGGACAGCCCCAGCATTTT. Its protein is CASRSLVGQPQHF. Filled out from reference TRBV2 and TRBJ1-5, the complete variable domain reads EPEVTQTPSHQVTQMGQEVILRCVPISNHLYFYWYRQILGQKVEFLVSFYNNEISEKSEIFDDQFSVERPDGSNFTLKIRSTKLEDSAMYFCASRSLVGQPQHFGDGTRLSIL.